This T cell receptor beta chain appears in the sequencing data of a study of T cell responses to AZD1222 COVID-19 vaccine. Whole-study results and caveats: Nearly half of spike-specific TCRs reportedly target variant regions that are unmutated in the B.1.351 and B.1.1.7 variants. After the peak T cell response, and only then, were repertoires sampled. Compared with day 0, the breadth and depth of the Spike-specific TCR repertoire rose significantly after two doses of AZD1222. There were mostly white British donors and more females than males, and clonal diversity was possibly underestimated.

The method was immunoSEQ multiplex PCR; TCRdb's version includes in-frame clones alone and lacks a portion of them. The repertoire holds approximately 90,000 clones, about 89% seen once, with 6.5% to 8.5% in the top ten. With regard to this clone: What it binds is unknown.

V was trimmed by 4 bases and J by 0 bases, leaving 11 bases between them. Per the germline V gene, CDR1 is SGHRS and CDR2 is YFSETQ. CDR3 length equals 15 residues. The clonotype was recovered from an adult in good health. The sample was peripheral blood, taken on day 0 of AZD1222 vaccination. The genes are TRBV5-1 and TRBJ1-3; D not resolved. CDR3: CASSQRASSGNTIYF. The CDR3 DNA follows: TGCGCCAGCAGCCAACGGGCGAGCTCTGGAAACACCATATATTTT.